This T cell receptor beta chain appears in the sequencing data of a study of CD8 T cells in Susac syndrome. Study-level information: Patients with Susac syndrome were therapy-naive, treated with corticosteroids, or treated with intravenous immunoglobulin alone when blood was collected. Findings of the study overall: Across the total CD8+ repertoires, over 15 Susac-specific public clones were found. The CD8+ TEMRA repertoires yielded about 5 such clones.

Germline CDR1 is LGHNA and CDR2 is YNFKEQ. Trimming shortened V by 5 bases and J by 4 bases, and 21 bases separated the two germline ends. This CDR3 contains 16 residues. Reverse transcription of about 0.5 to 1 ug RNA used random hexamers. The amplification used immunoSEQ multiplex PCR on TCR beta CDR3; it spanned 54 Vbeta and 13 Jbeta. TCRdb re-called the immunoSEQ multiplex PCR reads with MiXCR, one entry per CDR3 protein. This table holds 120,000 or so distinct CDR3 sequences, around 94% found once. Details on this clonotype: Its antigen is still unknown.

The sequence derives from a human donor with Susac syndrome. Sequencing input: CD8+ T cells from PBMCs. This sequence joins TRBV4-2 and TRBJ2-7, with D possibly matching TRBD1 (7 bases). The DNA of the CDR3 is TGTGCCAGCAGCTCAAGACCCCGGGACAGCGGGTACGAGCAGTACTTC. The encoded protein is CASSSRPRDSGYEQYF.